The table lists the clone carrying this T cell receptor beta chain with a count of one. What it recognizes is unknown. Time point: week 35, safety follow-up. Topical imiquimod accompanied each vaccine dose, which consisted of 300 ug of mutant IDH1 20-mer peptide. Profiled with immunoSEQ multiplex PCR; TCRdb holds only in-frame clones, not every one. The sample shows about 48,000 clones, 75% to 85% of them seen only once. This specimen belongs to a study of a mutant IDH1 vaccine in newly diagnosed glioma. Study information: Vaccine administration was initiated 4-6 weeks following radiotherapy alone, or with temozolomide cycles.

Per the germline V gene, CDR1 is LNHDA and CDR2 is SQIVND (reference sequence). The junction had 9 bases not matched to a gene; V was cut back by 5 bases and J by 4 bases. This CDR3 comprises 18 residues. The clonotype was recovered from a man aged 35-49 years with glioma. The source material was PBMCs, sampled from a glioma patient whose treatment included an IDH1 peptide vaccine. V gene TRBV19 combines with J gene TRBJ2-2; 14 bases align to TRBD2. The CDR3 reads CASSASRLAGGRTGELFF. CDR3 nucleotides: TGTGCCAGTAGTGCGTCTCGACTAGCGGGAGGGCGCACCGGGGAGCTGTTTTTT.